This T cell receptor beta chain came from a study of OX40 agonist ivuxolimab in advanced cancers. General study findings and limits: Clonal expansion was seen in CD4+ and CD8+ blood T cells by week 6 at 0.1 to 3.0 mg/kg. No antigen was identified for the clonally expanded peripheral T cells. Expanded clones belonging to CD8+ T cells outnumbered, on average, those of CD4+.

A word on this clone: Its antigen is undetermined.

Generated by immunoSEQ multiplex PCR, the TCRdb table keeps only in-frame clones and is missing some. The sample contains some 74,000 clones, roughly 84% of which appear only once. The CDR3 extends over 11 amino acids. V was pared by 3 bases and J by 10 bases, with 7 bases between. CDR1 SNHLY and CDR2 FYNNEI come from the germline V gene. Autoimmune disease history or systemic immunosuppression meant exclusion. The V call is TRBV2, the J call TRBJ2-1; weak D call: TRBD2 (6 bases). The TCR originated in an adult with an advanced solid tumor such as melanoma, head and neck, liver or kidney cancer. This material consisted of CD4+ or CD8+ T cells sorted from blood, taken in a trial of the OX40 agonist ivuxolimab. The chain's CDR3 is CASSELAEQFF. CDR3 DNA: TGTGCCAGCAGTGAGCTAGCGGAGCAGTTCTTC.